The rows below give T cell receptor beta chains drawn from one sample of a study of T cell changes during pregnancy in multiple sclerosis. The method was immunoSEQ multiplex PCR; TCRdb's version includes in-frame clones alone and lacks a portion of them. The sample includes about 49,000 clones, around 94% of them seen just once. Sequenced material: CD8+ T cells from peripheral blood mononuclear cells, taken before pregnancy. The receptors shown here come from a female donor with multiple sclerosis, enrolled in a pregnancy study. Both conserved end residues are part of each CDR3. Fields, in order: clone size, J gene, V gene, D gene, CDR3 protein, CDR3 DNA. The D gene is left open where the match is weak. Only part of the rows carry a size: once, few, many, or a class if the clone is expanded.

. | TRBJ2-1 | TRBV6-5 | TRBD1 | CASIPGGASNEQFF | TGTGCCAGCATCCCAGGGGGAGCATCCAATGAGCAGTTCTTC
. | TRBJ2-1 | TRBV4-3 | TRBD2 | CASSPVAGGQTEQFF | TGCGCCAGCAGCCCAGTAGCGGGAGGGCAAACTGAGCAGTTCTTC
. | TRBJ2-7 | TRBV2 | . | CARGRGGRYEQYF | TGTGCCAGAGGAAGGGGGGGGCGTTACGAGCAGTACTTC
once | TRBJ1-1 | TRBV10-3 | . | CAISGPGKAEAFF | TGTGCCATCAGTGGGCCGGGAAAGGCTGAAGCTTTCTTT
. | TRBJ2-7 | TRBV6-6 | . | CASSYSRKYEQYF | TGTGCCAGCAGTTACTCGCGCAAGTACGAGCAGTACTTC
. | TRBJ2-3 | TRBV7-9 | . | CASSYSSDGPDTQYF | TGTGCCAGCAGCTACTCTAGCGATGGGCCAGATACGCAGTATTTT
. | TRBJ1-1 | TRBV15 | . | CATFPLGLLNTEAFF | TGTGCCACGTTTCCGCTGGGACTGCTGAACACTGAAGCTTTCTTT
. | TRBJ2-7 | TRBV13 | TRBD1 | CASSSGQGAYEQYF | TGTGCCAGCAGCTCGGGACAGGGGGCCTACGAGCAGTACTTC
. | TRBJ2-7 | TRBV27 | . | CASSLRGTSYEQYF | TGTGCCAGCAGTTTAAGGGGGACCTCCTACGAGCAGTACTTC
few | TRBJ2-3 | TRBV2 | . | CASTTHRADTQYF | TGTGCCAGCACCACGCACAGAGCAGATACGCAGTATTTT
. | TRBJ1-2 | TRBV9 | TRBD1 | CASSVLTGENYGYTF | TGTGCCAGCAGCGTATTGACAGGGGAAAACTATGGCTACACCTTC
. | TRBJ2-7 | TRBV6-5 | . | CASSYIQGSYEQYF | TGTGCCAGCAGTTACATTCAGGGGTCCTACGAGCAGTACTTC